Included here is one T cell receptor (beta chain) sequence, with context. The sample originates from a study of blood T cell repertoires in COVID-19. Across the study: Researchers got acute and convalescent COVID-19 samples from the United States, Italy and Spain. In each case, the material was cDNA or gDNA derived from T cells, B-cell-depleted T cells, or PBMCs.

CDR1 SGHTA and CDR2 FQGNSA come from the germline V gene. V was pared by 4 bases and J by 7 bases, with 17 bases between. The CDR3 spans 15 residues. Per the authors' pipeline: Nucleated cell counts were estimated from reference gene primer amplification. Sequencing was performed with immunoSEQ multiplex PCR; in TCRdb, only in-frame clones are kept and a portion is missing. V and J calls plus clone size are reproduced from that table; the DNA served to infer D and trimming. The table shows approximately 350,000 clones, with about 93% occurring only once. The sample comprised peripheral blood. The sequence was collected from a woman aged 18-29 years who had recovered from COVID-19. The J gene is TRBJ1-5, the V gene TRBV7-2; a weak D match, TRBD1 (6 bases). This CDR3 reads CASSWKQGRGQPQHF. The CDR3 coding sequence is TGTGCCAGCAGCTGGAAACAGGGAAGGGGGCAGCCCCAGCATTTT.